The sample holds a few counts of the clone carrying this TCR beta chain. Isolated RNA was reverse transcribed in full, so expressed TCRB transcripts were sequenced. Produced via immunoSEQ multiplex PCR; TCRdb's table is partial and in-frame only. The sample has around 200,000 clones, about 12% seen once. The data derive from a study of beta chain features in type 1 diabetes. CDR1 SNHLY and CDR2 FYNNEI come from the germline V gene. With 5 bases clipped from V and 1 base from J, the junction kept 7 bases outside the gene matches. The CDR3 consists of 16 residues. The specimen was central memory CD4+ T cells from blood. The chain links TRBV2 to TRBJ1-5; 8 bases agree with TRBD1. The origin of this receptor is a woman aged 18-29 years in good health. This CDR3 reads CASSTQQGGSNQPQHF. In DNA, the CDR3 is TGTGCCAGCAGTACCCAACAGGGGGGAAGCAATCAGCCCCAGCATTTT.